One TCR beta chain is described in this entry. Its cognate antigen has yet to be identified. No qualities accompany the bases; no much larger clone lies one base away. CDR1 SNHLY and CDR2 FYNNEI are derived from the germline V gene. The CDR3 runs 15 residues from the cysteine to the phenylalanine. Left in the record is the CDR3 DNA by itself, 45 bases read in frame from the first base. V is clipped by 7 bases and J by 2 bases, and the sequence between their germline boundaries is 17 bases long. The immunoSEQ Assay, a bias-controlled multiplex PCR, was used to amplify TCRbeta CDR3 regions from genomic DNA. As for the original processing: The number of nucleated cells in each sample was estimated by amplification of reference gene primers within the assay. Sequence reads were collapsed and filtered to measure the absolute abundance of every unique TCRbeta CDR3 rearrangement. Productive Simpson clonality was computed per sample as the square root of Simpson's diversity index over productive rearrangements. Entries here come from immuneACCESS through TCRdb and include only in-frame sequences with V and J called. Some clones fail to appear in such tables; in the studies checked, an unresolved V gene covers under half of the shortfall, and the cause of the remainder is unknown. The V and J calls and clone size were taken over from that table, and D and trimming were inferred from the DNA. The sample table shows some 320,000 clones, and 70% to 90% are seen once. The ten largest clones take up under 5.5% of the sample.

The data stem from a study of blood T cell repertoires in COVID-19 (dated by TCRdb to the early 2020s). Broadly, across the study: Samples covering the acute and convalescent phases of COVID-19 were provided by collaborators in the United States, Italy and Spain. The prospective study material was composed of cDNA or gDNA derived from T cells, B-cell-depleted T cells, or PBMCs. The dataset comprised deeply sampled blood TCRbeta repertoires from subjects exposed to, actively infected with, or recovered from COVID-19. The repertoires were released in a freely available public database meant as a resource for research on the immune response to SARS-CoV-2. The samples were drawn from the first 160 participants of the ongoing ImmuneRACE study and from some 1,300 subjects provided by 6 global collaborators. Nearly every sample came with metadata listing a de-identified subject ID, COVID-19 status, age in years and sex. Where HLA class I and class II types were available, the types were taken from metadata supplied by the sample provider, not from assay-based typing.

Results the study describes overall, beyond this receptor: The quantity of clinical and demographic metadata differed by source and by participant and was supplied without curation.

Enrolling through a virtual design, the prospective study's participants ranged in age from roughly 18 to 89 years and lived across about two dozen United States geographic areas. In the prospective study, cohorts were assigned on the basis of participant-reported clinical history obtained from a screening survey and a study questionnaire. Recovered participants in ImmuneRACE Cohort 3 were defined by two consecutive negative NP/OP PCR tests, clearance by a healthcare professional, or resolution of symptoms. In the prospective study, mobile phlebotomists collected whole blood, serum and a nasopharyngeal or oropharyngeal swab from each participant. Prospective study participants could optionally give additional blood draws and questionnaires over an approximately 2-month period. Before DNA extraction, prospective study blood samples were shipped either frozen or at room temperature.

Sequencing used PBMCs or T cells enriched from blood (not recorded which). The clonotype comes from a woman aged 25 to 39 who had recovered from COVID-19. Recombination connected TRBV2 to TRBJ1-2; D gene: possibly TRBD1, on 6 matching bases. The CDR3 here reads CASTGQAALNYGYTF. The DNA is as follows: TGTGCCAGCACGGGACAAGCCGCTTTAAACTATGGCTACACCTTC.